The clone carrying this T cell receptor (beta chain) has a handful of counts. The antigen is undetermined. The source of the sample is a study of response to subunit inactivated influenza vaccine. Regarding the study as a whole: Authors suggested that a seasonal influenza vaccination recruits few new T cells each time.

From the RT-PCR reads, TCRdb called clonotypes with MiXCR, one entry per CDR3 protein. The repertoire holds about 480,000 distinct CDR3 sequences, approximately 11% seen once, with 12% in the top ten. The TCR originated in a man aged 45-65 years who received an inactivated influenza vaccine. The material was PBMCs from blood, obtained roughly 47 days after vaccination.

CDR3 coding DNA: TGTGCCAGCAGCCCTTTCAGGGATTTTAGGTACGAGCAGTACTTC. It is translated as CASSPFRDFRYEQYF. The J gene is TRBJ2-7, the V gene TRBV28; a possible D gene is TRBD1 (5 bases). Trimming removed 6 bases from V and 4 bases from J, with 19 bases in between. The V gene's germline CDR1 is MDHEN and CDR2 SYDVKM. CDR3 length: 15 residues.